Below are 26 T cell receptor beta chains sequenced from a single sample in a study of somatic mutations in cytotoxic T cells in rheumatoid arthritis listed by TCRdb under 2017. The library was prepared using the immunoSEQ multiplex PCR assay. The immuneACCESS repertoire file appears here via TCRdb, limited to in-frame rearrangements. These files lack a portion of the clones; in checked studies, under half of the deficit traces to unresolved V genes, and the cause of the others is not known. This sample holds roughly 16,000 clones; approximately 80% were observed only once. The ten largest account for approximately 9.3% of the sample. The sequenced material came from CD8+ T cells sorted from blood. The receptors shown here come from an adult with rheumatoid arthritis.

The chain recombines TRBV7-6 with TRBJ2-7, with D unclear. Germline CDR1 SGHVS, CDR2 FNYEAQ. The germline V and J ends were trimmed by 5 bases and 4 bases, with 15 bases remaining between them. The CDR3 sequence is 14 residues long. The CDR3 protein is CASSPTPGRYEQYF. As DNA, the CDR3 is TGTGCCAGCAGCCCCACGCCGGGTCGGTACGAGCAGTACTTC.

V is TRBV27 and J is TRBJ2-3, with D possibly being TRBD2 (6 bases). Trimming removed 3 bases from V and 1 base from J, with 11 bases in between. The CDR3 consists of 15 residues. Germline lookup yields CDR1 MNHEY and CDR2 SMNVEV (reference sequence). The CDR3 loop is CASSFRTTGTDTQYF. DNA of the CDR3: TGTGCCAGCAGTTTTCGGACTACCGGCACAGATACGCAGTATTTT.

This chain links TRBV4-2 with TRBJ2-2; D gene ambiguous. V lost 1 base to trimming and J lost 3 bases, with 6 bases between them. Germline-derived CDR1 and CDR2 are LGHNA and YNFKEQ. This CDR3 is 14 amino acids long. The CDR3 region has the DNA TGTGCCAGCAGCCAAGTCTATGACACCGGGGAGCTGTTTTTT. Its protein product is CASSQVYDTGELFF.

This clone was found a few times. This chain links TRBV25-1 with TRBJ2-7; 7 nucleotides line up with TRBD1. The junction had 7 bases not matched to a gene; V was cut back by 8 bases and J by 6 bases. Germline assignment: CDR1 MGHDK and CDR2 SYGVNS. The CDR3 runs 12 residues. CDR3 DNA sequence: TGTGCCAGCTCTGGACAGGACGTCGAGCAGTACTTC. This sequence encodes CASSGQDVEQYF.

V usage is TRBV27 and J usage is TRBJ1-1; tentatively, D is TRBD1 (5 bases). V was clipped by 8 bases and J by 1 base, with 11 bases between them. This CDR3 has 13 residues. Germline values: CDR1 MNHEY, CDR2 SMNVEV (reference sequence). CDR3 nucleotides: TGTGCCAGCGGTGCAGGGTGGAACACTGAAGCTTTCTTT. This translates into CASGAGWNTEAFF.

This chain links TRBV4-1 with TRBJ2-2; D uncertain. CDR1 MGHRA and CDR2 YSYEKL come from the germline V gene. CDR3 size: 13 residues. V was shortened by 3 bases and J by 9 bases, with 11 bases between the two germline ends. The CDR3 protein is CASSQTLRRELFF. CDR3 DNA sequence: TGCGCCAGCAGCCAGACCTTGCGGCGGGAGCTGTTTTTT.

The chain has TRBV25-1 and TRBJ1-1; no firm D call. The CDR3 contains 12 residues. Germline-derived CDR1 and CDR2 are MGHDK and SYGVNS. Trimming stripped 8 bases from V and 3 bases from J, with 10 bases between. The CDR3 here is CASGPEDTEAFF. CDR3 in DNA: TGTGCCAGCGGACCGGAGGACACTGAAGCTTTCTTT.

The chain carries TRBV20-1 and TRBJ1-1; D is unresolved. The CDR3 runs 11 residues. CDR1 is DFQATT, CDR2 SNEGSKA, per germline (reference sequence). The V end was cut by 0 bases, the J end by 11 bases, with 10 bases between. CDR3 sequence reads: CSARDSSWAFF. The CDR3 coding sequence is TGCAGTGCTAGAGATTCATCTTGGGCTTTCTTT.

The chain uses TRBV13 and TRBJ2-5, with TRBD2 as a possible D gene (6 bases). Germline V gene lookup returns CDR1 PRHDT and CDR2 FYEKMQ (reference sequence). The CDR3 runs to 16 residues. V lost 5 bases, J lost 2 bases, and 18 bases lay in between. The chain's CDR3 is CASSRRGGDQQETQYF. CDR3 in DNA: TGTGCCAGCAGCCGCCGGGGCGGGGATCAACAAGAGACCCAGTACTTC.

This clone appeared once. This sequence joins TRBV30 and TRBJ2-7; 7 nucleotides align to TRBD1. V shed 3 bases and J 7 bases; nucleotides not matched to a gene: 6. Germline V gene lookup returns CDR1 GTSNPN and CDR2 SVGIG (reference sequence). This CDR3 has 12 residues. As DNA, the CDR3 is TGTGCCTGGAGGGACAGGATCTCGGAGCAGTACTTC. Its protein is CAWRDRISEQYF.

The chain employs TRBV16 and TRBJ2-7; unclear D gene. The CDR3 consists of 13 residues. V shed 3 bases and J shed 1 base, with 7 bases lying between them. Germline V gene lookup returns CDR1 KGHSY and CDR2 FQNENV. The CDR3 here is CASSHTVSYEQYF. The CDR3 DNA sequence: TGTGCCAGCAGCCATACGGTATCCTACGAGCAGTACTTC.

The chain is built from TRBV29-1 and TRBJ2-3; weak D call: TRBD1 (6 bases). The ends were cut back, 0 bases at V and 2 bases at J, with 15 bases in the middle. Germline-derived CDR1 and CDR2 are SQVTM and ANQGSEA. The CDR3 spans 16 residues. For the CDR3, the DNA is TGCAGCGTTGAAGATCATGACAGGCCTCCCACAGATACGCAGTATTTT. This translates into CSVEDHDRPPTDTQYF.

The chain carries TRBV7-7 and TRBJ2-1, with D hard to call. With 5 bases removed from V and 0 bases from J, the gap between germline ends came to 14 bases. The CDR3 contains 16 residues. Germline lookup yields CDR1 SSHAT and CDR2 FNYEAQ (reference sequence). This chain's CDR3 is CASSAQLLSSYNEQFF. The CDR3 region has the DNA TGTGCCAGCAGCGCCCAGCTCCTAAGCTCCTACAATGAGCAGTTCTTC.

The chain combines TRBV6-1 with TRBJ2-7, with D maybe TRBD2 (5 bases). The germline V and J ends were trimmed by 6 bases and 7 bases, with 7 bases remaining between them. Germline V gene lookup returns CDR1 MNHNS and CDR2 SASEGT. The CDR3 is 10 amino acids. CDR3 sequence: CASRSGEQYF. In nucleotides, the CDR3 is TGTGCCAGCAGAAGCGGTGAGCAGTACTTC.

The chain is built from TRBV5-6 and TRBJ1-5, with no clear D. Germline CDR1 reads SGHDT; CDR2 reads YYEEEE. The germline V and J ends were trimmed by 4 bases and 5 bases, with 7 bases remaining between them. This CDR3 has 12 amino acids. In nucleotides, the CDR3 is TGTGCCAGCAGCCCCCGAGATCAGCCCCAGCATTTT. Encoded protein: CASSPRDQPQHF.

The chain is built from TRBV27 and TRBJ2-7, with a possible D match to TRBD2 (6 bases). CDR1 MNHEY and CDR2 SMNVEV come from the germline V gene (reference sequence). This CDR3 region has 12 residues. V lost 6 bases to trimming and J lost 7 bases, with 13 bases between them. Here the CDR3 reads CASSVGGGEQYF. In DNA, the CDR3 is TGTGCCAGCAGCGTAGGCGGAGGGGAGCAGTACTTC.

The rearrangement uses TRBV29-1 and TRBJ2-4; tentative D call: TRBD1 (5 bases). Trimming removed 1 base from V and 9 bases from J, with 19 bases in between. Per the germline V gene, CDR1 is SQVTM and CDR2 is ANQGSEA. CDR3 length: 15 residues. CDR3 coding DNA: TGCAGCGTTGAAGTAGGGATTGACAGCACCCTCATTCAGTACTTC. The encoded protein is CSVEVGIDSTLIQYF.

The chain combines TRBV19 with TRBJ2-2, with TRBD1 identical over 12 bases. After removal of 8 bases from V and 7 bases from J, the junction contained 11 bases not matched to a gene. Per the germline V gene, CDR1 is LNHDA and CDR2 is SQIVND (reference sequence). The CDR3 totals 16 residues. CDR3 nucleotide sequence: TGTGCCAGTGGACCCCGGGACAGGGGGCTTTACGGGGAGCTGTTTTTT. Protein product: CASGPRDRGLYGELFF.

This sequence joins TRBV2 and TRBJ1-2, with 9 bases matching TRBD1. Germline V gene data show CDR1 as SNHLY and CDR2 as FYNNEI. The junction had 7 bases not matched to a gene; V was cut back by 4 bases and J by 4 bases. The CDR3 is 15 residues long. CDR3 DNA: TGTGCCAGCAGTGGTGACAGGGGGGTGTCCTATGGCTACACCTTC. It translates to CASSGDRGVSYGYTF.

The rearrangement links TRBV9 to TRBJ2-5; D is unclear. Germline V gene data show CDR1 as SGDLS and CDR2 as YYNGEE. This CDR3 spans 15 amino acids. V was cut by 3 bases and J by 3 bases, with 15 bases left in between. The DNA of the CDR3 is TGTGCCAGCAGCGAGAGTGGATTAGGAAAAGAGACCCAGTACTTC. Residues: CASSESGLGKETQYF.

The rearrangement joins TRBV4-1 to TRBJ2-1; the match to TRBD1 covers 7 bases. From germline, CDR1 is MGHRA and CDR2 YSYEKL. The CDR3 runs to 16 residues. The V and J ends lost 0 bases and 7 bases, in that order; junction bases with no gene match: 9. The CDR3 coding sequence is TGCGCCAGCAGCCAAGATGGTTTGGGCAGGGGGAATGAGCAGTTCTTC. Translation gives CASSQDGLGRGNEQFF.

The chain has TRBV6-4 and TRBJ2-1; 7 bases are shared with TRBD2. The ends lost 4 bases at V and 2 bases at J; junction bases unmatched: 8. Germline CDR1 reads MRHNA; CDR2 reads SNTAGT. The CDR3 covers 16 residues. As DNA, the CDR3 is TGTGCCAGCAGTGCTGTGGCGGGGGAACCCTACAATGAGCAGTTCTTC. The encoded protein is CASSAVAGEPYNEQFF.

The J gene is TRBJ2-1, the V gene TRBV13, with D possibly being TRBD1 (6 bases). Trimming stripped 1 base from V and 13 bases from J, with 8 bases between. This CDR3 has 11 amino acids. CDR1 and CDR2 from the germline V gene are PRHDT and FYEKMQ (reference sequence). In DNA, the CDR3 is TGTGCCAGCAGCTTAGACAGGGCACAGTTCTTC. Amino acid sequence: CASSLDRAQFF. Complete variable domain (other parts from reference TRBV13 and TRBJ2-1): AAGVIQSPRHLIKEKRETATLKCYPIPRHDTVYWYQQGPGQDPQFLISFYEKMQSDKGSIPDRFSAQQFSDYHSELNMSSLELGDSALYFCASSLDRAQFFGPGTRLTVL.

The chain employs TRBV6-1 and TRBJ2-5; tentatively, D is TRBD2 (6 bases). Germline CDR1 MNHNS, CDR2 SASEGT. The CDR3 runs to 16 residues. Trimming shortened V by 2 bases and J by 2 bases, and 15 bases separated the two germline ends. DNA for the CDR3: TGTGCCAGCAGTGAACTGAGGGGACTTGGTCAAGAGACCCAGTACTTC. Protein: CASSELRGLGQETQYF.

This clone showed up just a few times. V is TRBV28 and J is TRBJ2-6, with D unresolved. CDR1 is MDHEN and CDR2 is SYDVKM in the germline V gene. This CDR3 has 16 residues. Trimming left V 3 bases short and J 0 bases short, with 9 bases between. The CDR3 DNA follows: TGTGCCAGCAGTTTTGGTCAGGCCTCTGGGGCCAACGTCCTGACTTTC. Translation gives CASSFGQASGANVLTF.

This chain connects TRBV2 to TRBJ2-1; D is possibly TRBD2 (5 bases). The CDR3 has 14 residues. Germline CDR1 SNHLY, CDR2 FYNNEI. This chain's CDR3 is CVILGVGGYNEQFF. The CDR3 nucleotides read TGTGTCATCTTGGGCGTCGGCGGGTACAATGAGCAGTTCTTC.